A selection of T cell receptor beta chains follows, all from one sample in a study of T cell responses to AZD1222 COVID-19 vaccine. Using immunoSEQ multiplex PCR, the repertoire was profiled, and TCRdb retains in-frame clones only, with some absent. The repertoire holds about 140,000 clones, with 80% to 90% as singletons. Source: peripheral blood, taken on day 0 of AZD1222 vaccination. These receptors originate from an adult in good health. Each CDR3 is given with its conserved first and last residue. Fields, in order: clone size, J gene, D gene, V gene, CDR3 DNA, CDR3 protein. A D gene is named only where the DNA matches it firmly. Rows give clone size only sometimes, using once, few, many, or a class for an expanded clone.

.,TRBJ2-7,TRBD1,TRBV19,TGTGCCAGTAGTTTTGCGATGACAGGGACCTACGAGCAGTACTTC,CASSFAMTGTYEQYF
.,TRBJ2-2,.,TRBV19,TGTGCCAGTAGTATCTGGGGTCGAACCGGGGAGCTGTTTTTT,CASSIWGRTGELFF
once,TRBJ1-6,.,TRBV28,TGTGCCAGCAGAGGGCATCGGGGTTCACCCCTCCACTTT,CASRGHRGSPLHF
.,TRBJ1-5,TRBD1,TRBV19,TGTGCCAGTAACAGGGGCGGTCAGCCCCAGCATTTT,CASNRGGQPQHF
.,TRBJ2-2,.,TRBV5-6,TGTGCCAGCAGGTCCGTAAACACCGGGGAGCTGTTTTTT,CASRSVNTGELFF
.,TRBJ2-7,.,TRBV6-5,TGTGCCAGCAGTTACAGATTTTACACAGGGCAGTACGAGCAGTACTTC,CASSYRFYTGQYEQYF
few,TRBJ2-5,.,TRBV30,TGTGCCTGGAGTGTATATAGCACAGAGACCCAGTACTTC,CAWSVYSTETQYF
.,TRBJ1-4,.,TRBV19,TGTGCCAGTAGTATCTCCTTCGGGGCAACTAATGAAAAACTGTTTTTT,CASSISFGATNEKLFF
.,TRBJ2-7,TRBD2,TRBV19,TGTGCCAGTAGCATAGCGGGAGGGCCTTCCTACGAGCAGTACTTC,CASSIAGGPSYEQYF
.,TRBJ1-4,.,TRBV28,TGTGCCAGCAGTTTTTTAGGGGAAAAACTGTTTTTT,CASSFLGEKLFF
.,TRBJ2-1,TRBD2,TRBV5-1,TGCGCCAGCAGCCCTAGCGGGGGGTACAATGAGCAGTTCTTC,CASSPSGGYNEQFF
few,TRBJ1-2,.,TRBV5-6,TGTGCCAGCAGCTTGGACAACTATGGCTACACCTTC,CASSLDNYGYTF
.,TRBJ1-6,TRBD1,TRBV6-1,TGTGCCAGCAGTGAGTACTTCGGACAGGGTAAATCACCCCTCCACTTT,CASSEYFGQGKSPLHF
.,TRBJ1-2,.,TRBV11-2,TGTGCCAGCAGCTTACTGGGTAGAAAGCCGCGAATAACCTTC,CASSLLGRKPRITF
.,TRBJ1-6,.,TRBV18,TGTGCCAGCTCACCAGGGGATTCACCCCTCCACTTT,CASSPGDSPLHF
once,TRBJ1-5,.,TRBV28,TGTGCCAGCAGTATCAGGACAGAGGATCAGCCCCAGCATTTT,CASSIRTEDQPQHF
.,TRBJ2-7,.,TRBV28,TGTGCCAGCAGTTTAGCAGAGACAACCTACGAGCAGTACTTC,CASSLAETTYEQYF
.,TRBJ2-1,.,TRBV18,TGTGCCAGCTCACTGCTGGGGCCGTCCTACAATGAGCAGTTCTTC,CASSLLGPSYNEQFF
few,TRBJ1-1,TRBD1,TRBV19,TGTGCCAGTAGTATGGTCGCAGGGGGCAGAAGTGAAGCTTTCTTT,CASSMVAGGRSEAFF
.,TRBJ1-6,TRBD1,TRBV5-6,TGTGCCAGCAGCTTGGGGACAGGAAATTCACCCCTCCACTTT,CASSLGTGNSPLHF
.,TRBJ2-1,.,TRBV3-1/TRBV3-2,TGTGCCAGCAGCGTTAACGACAATGAGCAGTTCTTC,CASSVNDNEQFF
few,TRBJ1-1,.,TRBV12-3/TRBV12-4,TGTGCCGGCAGGCTCGGGGCCGGCGAAGCTTTCTTT,CAGRLGAGEAFF
.,TRBJ1-2,.,TRBV10-3,TGTGCCATCAGTGCTTCCCGTGACCTGTATGGCTACACCTTC,CAISASRDLYGYTF
.,TRBJ2-2,.,TRBV28,TGTGCCAGCCGATTGGTCGGAACCGGGGAGCTGTTTTTT,CASRLVGTGELFF
.,TRBJ2-1,.,TRBV3-1/TRBV3-2,TGTGCCAGCAGCCGGATGGATGAGCAGTTCTTC,CASSRMDEQFF
.,TRBJ2-7,TRBD1,TRBV19,TGTGCCAGTAGTATCGGTGACAGGGGGCCGACCGAGCAGTACTTC,CASSIGDRGPTEQYF
.,TRBJ1-6,TRBD1,TRBV9,TGTGCCAGCAGCGTAGACCTGGGGACAGGGAATTCACCCCTCCACTTT,CASSVDLGTGNSPLHF
few,TRBJ1-3,.,TRBV30,TGTGCCTGGAGGCCGACACTCGGAGAAGATGGAAACACCATATATTTT,CAWRPTLGEDGNTIYF
.,TRBJ2-3,.,TRBV5-4,TGTGCCAGCAGCCTTGTAGGGTTTCCAGATACGCAGTATTTT,CASSLVGFPDTQYF
.,TRBJ1-2,.,TRBV5-1,TGCGCCAGCAGCTTGGCGGTCTCCTATGGCTACACCTTC,CASSLAVSYGYTF
.,TRBJ2-2,.,TRBV19,TGTGCCAGTATCGGGGGGCCGCACATCACCGGGGAGCTGTTTTTT,CASIGGPHITGELFF
few,TRBJ1-5,.,TRBV6-5,TGTGCCAGCAGTACAACTGCTAATCAGCCCCAGCATTTT,CASSTTANQPQHF
few,TRBJ1-4,.,TRBV4-1,TGCGCCAGCAGCCAAAATGGGGGGAACCATGAAAAACTGTTTTTT,CASSQNGGNHEKLFF
.,TRBJ1-5,TRBD1,TRBV19,TGTGCCAGTAGTACGACCGGGACAGGCGTCCGGGGGACCCAGCATTTT,CASSTTGTGVRGTQHF
few,TRBJ1-1,.,TRBV7-9,TGTGCCAGCAGCTTACAGGGGGAAGCTTTCTTT,CASSLQGEAFF
.,TRBJ1-5,.,TRBV28,TGTGCCAGCAGCTCCGAGGGGTTGGAGCCCCAGCATTTT,CASSSEGLEPQHF
.,TRBJ2-7,.,TRBV10-3,TGTGCCATCAGTGAGGACGGCTACGAGCAGTACTTC,CAISEDGYEQYF
.,TRBJ1-6,.,TRBV20-1,TGCAGTGCTAGAGATGAGCGGCCCCTCCACTTT,CSARDERPLHF
.,TRBJ2-1,.,TRBV3-1/TRBV3-2,TGTGCCAGCAGCCCCTACACCGGCTCCTACAATGAGCAGTTCTTC,CASSPYTGSYNEQFF
.,TRBJ2-7,TRBD1,TRBV4-1,TGCGCCAGCAGCCAAGGACAGGGAAGCTCCTACGAGCAGTACTTC,CASSQGQGSSYEQYF
once,TRBJ2-3,.,TRBV6-2/TRBV6-3,TGTGCCAGCAGTAAGGGAGCTCTGACAACAGATACGCAGTATTTT,CASSKGALTTDTQYF
.,TRBJ2-3,.,TRBV5-4,TGTGCCAGCACCTCGGGCGGGGGCTACCTAACAGATACGCAGTATTTT,CASTSGGGYLTDTQYF
.,TRBJ1-4,TRBD1,TRBV7-2,TGTGCCAGCAGCCTCACAGGGGTAGTTAATGAAAAACTGTTTTTT,CASSLTGVVNEKLFF
.,TRBJ1-4,.,TRBV28,TGTGCCAGCAGCAGACAGGAACCGAATGAAAAACTGTTTTTT,CASSRQEPNEKLFF
.,TRBJ1-3,.,TRBV7-2,TGTGCCAGCAGCTTAGCAGCCCAACGGCCCTTCGACACCATATATTTT,CASSLAAQRPFDTIYF
.,TRBJ1-3,TRBD1,TRBV5-1,TGCGCCAGCAGCTTGCGGGACAGAGGAAACACCATATATTTT,CASSLRDRGNTIYF
.,TRBJ1-6,.,TRBV5-6,TGTGCCAGCAGCTTGGAAAGGGGGAATTCACCCCTCCACTTT,CASSLERGNSPLHF
.,TRBJ1-4,TRBD1,TRBV5-1,TGCGCCAGCAGCCCAGCAGGGGGGGGTGAAAAACTGTTTTTT,CASSPAGGGEKLFF
.,TRBJ1-1,.,TRBV19,TGTGCCAGTAGTATTTGGGCTGAAGCTTTCTTT,CASSIWAEAFF
.,TRBJ1-1,.,TRBV4-2,TGTGCCAGCAGCCAAGATACTCTGCGCACTGAAGCTTTCTTT,CASSQDTLRTEAFF
.,TRBJ2-5,TRBD2,TRBV28,TGTGCCAGCAGTTCGGTACTAGCGGGACCCATGTACCAAGAGACCCAGTACTTC,CASSSVLAGPMYQETQYF
.,TRBJ2-1,.,TRBV28,TGTGCCAGCAGTTTGGGTTACGATCAGTTCTTC,CASSLGYDQFF
.,TRBJ2-5,.,TRBV30,TGTGCCTGGAGTGTAGCAGGTCAAGAGACCCAGTACTTC,CAWSVAGQETQYF
.,TRBJ2-7,TRBD1,TRBV4-1,TGCGCCAGCAGCCAAGTTCCAGGACAGGGTTTGGTTCGCGAGCAGTACTTC,CASSQVPGQGLVREQYF
.,TRBJ1-5,.,TRBV7-8,TGTGCCAGCAGCGTTGACAGCAGTCAGCCCCAGCATTTT,CASSVDSSQPQHF
.,TRBJ1-4,.,TRBV30,TGTGCCTGGAGTTGGGGGGCCAGGAATGAAAAACTGTTTTTT,CAWSWGARNEKLFF
.,TRBJ1-4,.,TRBV6-4,TGTGCCAGCAGACGCGGACCAGCAAGTAATGAAAAACTGTTTTTT,CASRRGPASNEKLFF
once,TRBJ2-1,.,TRBV7-9,TGTGCCAGCAGCTCCCAGAGAACTGAGCAGTTCTTC,CASSSQRTEQFF
.,TRBJ1-2,.,TRBV4-2,TGTGCCAGCAGCCAAGTGGCAGGGTTCAACTATGGCTACACCTTC,CASSQVAGFNYGYTF
.,TRBJ2-7,.,TRBV6-5,TGTGCCAGCAGCGTCCGGGTGGGAGGTGAGGGCGAGCAGTACTTC,CASSVRVGGEGEQYF